This TCR beta chain derives from a study of human T cells and chemical hapten exposure. Whole-study context: Epicutaneous patch tests delivered 0.01% DPC to the upper back, with evaluation at 6 days. Largely, small differences in pooled library volume made per-sample TCR yields vary.

In TCRdb, the RACE reads were re-called with MiXCR into one record per CDR3 protein. The sample has about 190,000 distinct CDR3 sequences, around 23% seen once. This clonotype was detected a few times. Sample time point: patch test 3, about 24 weeks after DPC sensitization. Treatment described: therapeutic diphenylcyclopropenone sensitization with weekly scalp DPC. The receptor's source is a middle-aged woman with alopecia areata. Some clones in this sample may be carry-over from other donors' samples. Material: whole blood, obtained in connection with sensitization to the hapten diphenylcyclopropenone (DPC).

The CDR3 loop is CSARDSRRLADNYNEQFF. Written as DNA, the CDR3 is TGCAGTGCTAGAGATTCAAGGCGACTAGCAGACAACTACAATGAGCAGTTCTTC. The chain employs TRBV20-1 and TRBJ2-1; TRBD2 matches 7 bases. Germline CDR1 reads DFQATT; CDR2 reads SNEGSKA (reference sequence). The length of the CDR3 is 18 residues. The ends lost 0 bases at V and 3 bases at J; junction bases unmatched: 14.